The 25 T cell receptor beta chains in this list originate from one sample, sequenced in a study of blood T cell repertoires in COVID-19. Using immunoSEQ multiplex PCR, the repertoire was profiled, and TCRdb retains in-frame clones only, with some absent. The sample records some 96,000 clones, around nine tenths being singletons. The specimen was peripheral blood. Every receptor here comes from a human donor in a cohort sampled during active COVID-19.

This clone was recorded once. The chain employs TRBV14 and TRBJ2-5; no definite D call. The V end lost 1 base, the J end lost 5 bases, and 5 bases lay between the germline ends. The CDR3 spans 12 residues. Germline loops: CDR1 SGHDN, CDR2 FVKESK. As DNA, the CDR3 is TGTGCCAGCAGCCAAGGCCGGGAGACCCAGTACTTC. Translated: CASSQGRETQYF. The variable domain in full, with the rest retrieved from reference TRBV14 and TRBJ2-5, is EAGVTQFPSHSVIEKGQTVTLRCDPISGHDNLYWYRRVMGKEIKFLLHFVKESKQDESGMPNNRFLAERTGGTYSTLKVQPAELEDSGVYFCASSQGRETQYFGPGTRLLVL.

This rearrangement joins TRBV6-5 to TRBJ2-1, with D maybe TRBD2 (5 bases). Germline V gene data show CDR1 as MNHEY and CDR2 as SVGAGI. V was clipped by 0 bases and J by 8 bases, with 11 bases between them. The CDR3 extends over 14 amino acids. As DNA, the CDR3 is TGTGCCAGCAGTTACTCTCTCGGGATCGATGAGCAGTTCTTC. Protein sequence: CASSYSLGIDEQFF.

The rearrangement uses TRBV5-4 and TRBJ2-7; 7 nucleotides line up with TRBD1. Looked up from germline, CDR1 is SGHNT and CDR2 is YYREEE (reference sequence). CDR3 length equals 15 residues. Trimming took 4 bases from V and 4 from J; bases not matched to a gene: 11. The CDR3 DNA reads TGTGCCAGCAGCCCCGAACAGGGGTCTGGGTACGAGCAGTACTTC. Amino acids: CASSPEQGSGYEQYF. Full variable domain (outside the CDR3, taken from reference TRBV5-4 and TRBJ2-7): ETGVTQSPTHLIKTRGQQVTLRCSSQSGHNTVSWYQQALGQGPQFIFQYYREEENGRGNFPPRFSGLQFPNYSSELNVNALELDDSALYLCASSPEQGSGYEQYFGPGTRLTVT.

The chain joins TRBV4-2 to TRBJ1-1, with TRBD1 matching 10 bases. The CDR3 is 18 residues long. CDR1 and CDR2 (germline): LGHNA, YNFKEQ. V lost 0 bases and J lost 6; bases outside the gene matches: 13. CDR3 region: CASSQDRGTGARRAEAFF. In nucleotides, the CDR3 is TGTGCCAGCAGCCAAGATCGGGGGACAGGGGCAAGGAGGGCTGAAGCTTTCTTT.

The CDR3 spells CASSERQGSTEAFF. The CDR3 DNA is TGTGCCAGCAGTGAACGCCAGGGCAGCACTGAAGCTTTCTTT. V usage is TRBV28 and J usage is TRBJ1-1; D may be TRBD1 (5 bases). The ends were cut back, 5 bases at V and 4 bases at J, with 14 bases in the middle. From germline, CDR1 is MDHEN and CDR2 SYDVKM. This CDR3 has 14 amino acids.

The gene calls are TRBV7-9 and TRBJ2-1; 9 bases fit TRBD2. The CDR3 is 14 residues long. V lost 8 bases, J lost 8 bases, and 10 bases stayed unmatched. In germline, CDR1 is SEHNR, CDR2 FQNEAQ (reference sequence). The CDR3 sequence: CASDFAGGADEQFF. In DNA form, the CDR3 reads TGTGCCAGCGACTTCGCGGGGGGGGCGGATGAGCAGTTCTTC.

This chain links TRBV28 with TRBJ2-3; TRBD1 matches 10 bases. V shed 8 bases and J 5 bases; nucleotides not matched to a gene: 16. This CDR3 region has 17 residues. Germline V gene data show CDR1 as MDHEN and CDR2 as SYDVKM. DNA of the CDR3: TGTGCCAGCTGGCCTTCAACCGGGACAGGGGATGGAGATACGCAGTATTTT. Translation: CASWPSTGTGDGDTQYF.

The chain recombines TRBV20-1 with TRBJ2-1, with a possible D match to TRBD2 (5 bases). Germline V CDR1 and CDR2: DFQATT, SNEGSKA (reference sequence). The CDR3 length is 11 residues. CDR3 sequence: CAFWEMNEQFF. In DNA, the CDR3 is TGCGCCTTTTGGGAGATGAATGAGCAGTTCTTC.

The chain recombines TRBV5-6 with TRBJ2-7; TRBD2 matches 7 bases. The germline CDR1 and CDR2 sequences are SGHDT and YYEEEE. The CDR3 extends over 14 amino acids. V shed 0 bases and J 3 bases; nucleotides not matched to a gene: 3. The CDR3 coding sequence is TGTGCCAGCAGCTTGGGGGAGGGTAACTACGAGCAGTACTTC. Its translation: CASSLGEGNYEQYF.

This clone was seen only once. The rearrangement links TRBV11-2 to TRBJ2-4, with 9 bases that match TRBD1. The V and J ends lost 5 bases and 5 bases, in that order; junction bases with no gene match: 13. The CDR3 length is 17 residues. From germline, CDR1 is SGHAT and CDR2 FQNNGV. The DNA for the CDR3 is TGTGCCAGCAGCCCCAGGGACAGGGTCGGTAATGAAAACATTCAGTACTTC. It specifies CASSPRDRVGNENIQYF.

V gene TRBV7-2 combines with J gene TRBJ1-5; D is ambiguous. Trimming left V 4 bases short and J 3 bases short, with 13 bases between. Germline-derived CDR1 and CDR2 are SGHTA and FQGNSA. The CDR3 consists of 15 residues. CDR3 residues: CASSSASSPNQPQHF. CDR3 DNA sequence: TGTGCCAGCAGCTCCGCGTCATCACCCAATCAGCCCCAGCATTTT.

The genes are TRBV5-4 and TRBJ2-3; TRBD1 aligns across 7 bases. CDR3 length: 17 amino acids. The ends lost 6 bases at V and 3 bases at J; junction bases unmatched: 16. Germline CDR1 is SGHNT and CDR2 is YYREEE (reference sequence). CDR3 coding DNA: TGTGCCAGCATCACTCAGGGGCGACAGGGTAGTACAGATACGCAGTATTTT. This translates into CASITQGRQGSTDTQYF. The complete variable domain, with remaining parts taken from reference TRBV5-4 and TRBJ2-3, reads ETGVTQSPTHLIKTRGQQVTLRCSSQSGHNTVSWYQQALGQGPQFIFQYYREEENGRGNFPPRFSGLQFPNYSSELNVNALELDDSALYLCASITQGRQGSTDTQYFGPGTRLTVL.

The rearrangement joins TRBV11-3 to TRBJ2-7, with TRBD2 matching over 7 bases. CDR1 SGHNT and CDR2 YENEEA come from the germline V gene. CDR3 length: 15 residues. The ends lost 1 base at V and 0 bases at J; junction bases unmatched: 3. The CDR3 nucleotides are TGTGCCAGCAGCTTAGGAAGCGGGAACTCCTACGAGCAGTACTTC. The encoded protein is CASSLGSGNSYEQYF.

This clone was seen only a few times. The chain couples TRBV7-9 to TRBJ2-2, with no clear D. The CDR3 runs to 12 residues. Germline values: CDR1 SEHNR, CDR2 FQNEAQ (reference sequence). V was clipped by 0 bases and J by 7 bases, with 3 bases between them. This CDR3 reads CASSLAHGELFF. CDR3 in DNA: TGTGCCAGCAGCTTAGCCCACGGGGAGCTGTTTTTT. The entire variable domain, with the rest obtained from reference TRBV7-9 and TRBJ2-2, is as follows: DTGVSQNPRHKITKRGQNVTFRCDPISEHNRLYWYRQTLGQGPEFLTYFQNEAQLEKSRLLSDRFSAERPKGSFSTLEIQRTEQGDSAMYLCASSLAHGELFFGEGSRLTVL.

The J gene is TRBJ2-7, the V gene TRBV5-1; 8 nucleotides match TRBD1. V gave up 2 bases and J gave up 6 bases; unmatched junction bases: 7. Germline CDR1 is SGHRS and CDR2 is YFSETQ. The CDR3 length is 14 residues. This CDR3 is CASSFLTGGGEQYF. The CDR3 DNA reads as TGCGCCAGCAGCTTCCTTACAGGGGGTGGCGAGCAGTACTTC.

A single count supports this clone. The junction shows a germline mismatch at one end, possibly a read error. This chain links TRBV7-9 with TRBJ2-5; 10 nucleotides align to TRBD2. Germline CDR1 and CDR2: SEHNR and FQNEAQ (reference sequence). The CDR3 covers 12 residues. Written as DNA, the CDR3 is TGTGCCAGCAGCTCGCCGGGACTAGCGCCGCACTTC. Residues: CASSSPGLAPHF.

The gene calls are TRBV18 and TRBJ1-1, with D unresolved. This CDR3 contains 15 residues. V lost 2 bases and J lost 1, with 11 bases in between. Germline V gives CDR1 KGHSH, CDR2 LQKENI. CDR3 nucleotides: TGTGCCAGCTCACCAGCGCAGGCCCAGAACACTGAAGCTTTCTTT. It is translated as CASSPAQAQNTEAFF.

V is TRBV3-1 (or the pseudogene TRBV3-2) and J is TRBJ2-4, with no clear D. Trimming took 0 bases from V and 3 from J, leaving 6 bases between them. The CDR3 consists of 14 residues. From germline, CDR1 is LGHDT and CDR2 YNNKEL (reference sequence). The CDR3: CASSQDLSKNIQYF. The DNA of the CDR3 is TGTGCCAGCAGCCAAGATCTCAGCAAAAACATTCAGTACTTC.

This chain links TRBV6-5 with TRBJ1-1; the D gene is possibly TRBD1 (6 bases). The CDR3 length is 14 residues. Per the germline V gene, CDR1 is MNHEY and CDR2 is SVGAGI. Trimming stripped 6 bases from V and 1 base from J, with 12 bases between. CDR3 coding DNA: TGTGCCAGCAGCTACCGGGACACGAACACTGAAGCTTTCTTT. Its protein product is CASSYRDTNTEAFF.

The J gene is TRBJ2-7, the V gene TRBV11-2; D possibly corresponds to TRBD2 (5 bases). Germline CDR1 and CDR2: SGHAT and FQNNGV. Trimming stripped 1 base from V and 4 bases from J, with 14 bases between. CDR3 length: 15 amino acids. CDR3 sequence reads: CASSLVAGGGYEQYF. Written as DNA, the CDR3 is TGTGCCAGCAGCTTAGTGGCGGGTGGTGGTTACGAGCAGTACTTC.

CDR3 region: CARTRGGDDYGYTF. The CDR3 region has the DNA TGTGCCAGAACGCGTGGGGGGGACGACTATGGCTACACCTTC. V and J are TRBV30 and TRBJ1-2; possible D gene TRBD1, 5 bases. Trimming stripped 8 bases from V and 3 bases from J, with 19 bases between. Germline V CDR1 and CDR2: GTSNPN, SVGIG (reference sequence). The CDR3 has 14 amino acids.

V is TRBV30 and J is TRBJ2-1, with a possible D match to TRBD2 (5 bases). The CDR3 spans 12 residues. Germline assignment: CDR1 GTSNPN and CDR2 SVGIG (reference sequence). Trimming left V 5 bases short and J 8 bases short, with 13 bases between. The CDR3 DNA sequence: TGTGCCTGGGGGGAGTTAGTATATGAGCAGTTCTTC. It yields the protein CAWGELVYEQFF.

This clone was recorded once. This chain links TRBV7-9 with TRBJ2-2; maybe TRBD2 (6 bases). The CDR3 totals 17 residues. V lost 4 bases, J lost 6 bases, and 21 bases lay in between. Per germline, CDR1 SEHNR and CDR2 FQNEAQ (reference sequence). CDR3 bases: TGTGCCAGCAGCTCACCGGGGCGGGGTCAGATGTCCGGGGAGCTGTTTTTT. Translation: CASSSPGRGQMSGELFF. Drawing the rest from reference TRBV7-9 and TRBJ2-2, the complete variable domain is DTGVSQNPRHKITKRGQNVTFRCDPISEHNRLYWYRQTLGQGPEFLTYFQNEAQLEKSRLLSDRFSAERPKGSFSTLEIQRTEQGDSAMYLCASSSPGRGQMSGELFFGEGSRLTVL.

CDR3 loop: CASSYRQGYEQYF. The CDR3 nucleotides are TGTGCCAGCAGTTATAGACAGGGCTACGAGCAGTACTTC. The chain links TRBV6-5 to TRBJ2-7, with 7 bases that match TRBD1. Germline loops: CDR1 MNHEY, CDR2 SVGAGI. The CDR3 length is 13 residues. Trimming took 3 bases from V and 3 from J; bases not matched to a gene: 2.

In its sample, this clone was seen once. CDR3 loop: CASSESSGDTNEKLFF. The CDR3 DNA reads TGCGCCAGCAGTGAGTCTTCAGGGGATACTAATGAAAAACTGTTTTTT. The gene calls are TRBV10-2 and TRBJ1-4; D is possibly TRBD1 (6 bases). The germline gives CDR1 WSHSY, CDR2 SAAADI. V was shortened by 0 bases and J by 2 bases, with 10 bases between the two germline ends. This CDR3 spans 16 amino acids.